Below are 25 T cell receptor beta chains sequenced from a single sample in a study of OX40 agonist ivuxolimab in advanced cancers. TCRdb keeps only in-frame clones here, not all; method: immunoSEQ multiplex PCR. The table has around 84,000 clones, about four fifths seen once. Here the sequenced sample was CD4+ or CD8+ T cells sorted from blood, taken in a trial of the OX40 agonist ivuxolimab. The receptors come from an adult with an advanced solid tumor such as melanoma, head and neck, liver or kidney cancer.

The chain recombines TRBV6-1 with TRBJ2-3, with 14 nucleotides matching TRBD2. The CDR3 consists of 15 residues. Germline CDR1 reads MNHNS; CDR2 reads SASEGT. V lost 7 bases, J lost 7 bases, and 7 bases stayed unmatched. CDR3 DNA sequence: TGTGCCAGCATCGGGACTAGCGGGGGAGGGTATACGCAGTATTTT. This translates into CASIGTSGGGYTQYF.

This chain links TRBV5-1 with TRBJ1-5; 8 bases are a match to TRBD1. Germline V gene sequence: CDR1 SGHRS, CDR2 YFSETQ. This CDR3 has 13 amino acids. The trim removed 2 bases at V and 6 bases at J, leaving 1 base unmatched. CDR3 nucleotides: TGCGCCAGCAGCTTACAGGGGGGTCAGCCCCAGCATTTT. This sequence encodes CASSLQGGQPQHF.

The V gene is TRBV2, the J gene TRBJ2-7; 7 positions match TRBD1. The CDR3 consists of 15 residues. J was trimmed by 3 bases and V by 1 base; bases with no gene match: 6. The germline gives CDR1 SNHLY, CDR2 FYNNEI. CDR3 nucleotide sequence: TGTGCCAGCAGTGAAGGACAGGGAAGTCTCTACGAGCAGTACTTC. Protein sequence: CASSEGQGSLYEQYF. Combining the CDR3 with reference TRBV2 and TRBJ2-7 gives the whole variable domain EPEVTQTPSHQVTQMGQEVILRCVPISNHLYFYWYRQILGQKVEFLVSFYNNEISEKSEIFDDQFSVERPDGSNFTLKIRSTKLEDSAMYFCASSEGQGSLYEQYFGPGTRLTVT.

Points on this clone: The same CDR3 can be traced to other DNA sequences in this sample. V gene TRBV6-6 combines with J gene TRBJ1-1; D is undetermined. Trimming pared 0 bases from V and 1 base from J, leaving 6 bases between. Germline CDR1 reads MNHNY; CDR2 reads SVGAGI (reference sequence). This CDR3 has 14 amino acids. The CDR3 DNA follows: TGTGCCAGCAGTTACTCGAAAGGGAACACTGAAGCTTTCTTT. As protein: CASSYSKGNTEAFF.

The DNA of the CDR3 is TGCGCCAGCAGCCTTATGCCAGCGGGGGACCAAGAGACCCAGTACTTC. This codes for CASSLMPAGDQETQYF. The genes are TRBV5-1 and TRBJ2-5; 8 bases are a match to TRBD2. This CDR3 is 16 amino acids long. Germline values: CDR1 SGHRS, CDR2 YFSETQ. J gave up 0 bases and V 4 bases, and 8 bases lay outside the gene matches.

The chain couples TRBV5-1 to TRBJ2-7, with 11 bases identical to TRBD1. Germline CDR1 and CDR2: SGHRS and YFSETQ. The V segment lost 4 bases and the J segment 4 bases; nucleotides outside the gene matches: 7. This CDR3 has 15 residues. The CDR3 is CASSMRTGGRYEQYF. Here the CDR3 DNA reads TGCGCCAGCAGCATGCGGACAGGGGGCAGGTACGAGCAGTACTTC.

The chain uses TRBV19 and TRBJ1-4; the D gene is possibly TRBD1 (6 bases). The CDR3 sequence is 14 residues long. V was cut by 5 bases and J by 8 bases, with 15 bases left in between. Germline loops: CDR1 LNHDA, CDR2 SQIVND (reference sequence). The CDR3 is CASSGMGGGEKLFF. For the CDR3, the DNA is TGTGCCAGTAGTGGCATGGGGGGGGGCGAAAAACTGTTTTTT.

The V and J genes are TRBV2 and TRBJ1-1, with D tentatively TRBD1 (5 bases). Germline CDR1 reads SNHLY; CDR2 reads FYNNEI. The CDR3 is made up of 13 amino acids. Trimming left V 7 bases short and J 3 bases short, with 12 bases between. CDR3 in amino acids: CASTKGPDTEAFF. CDR3 DNA: TGTGCCAGCACGAAGGGGCCGGACACTGAAGCTTTCTTT.

The chain combines TRBV5-1 with TRBJ2-7; 8 bases fit TRBD1. Germline V gene sequence: CDR1 SGHRS, CDR2 YFSETQ. The CDR3 covers 14 residues. The J segment lost 2 bases and the V segment lost 4 bases, leaving 5 bases of the junction unmatched. The CDR3 region is CASSPSDRAYEQYF. As DNA, the CDR3 is TGCGCCAGCAGCCCGTCGGACAGGGCCTACGAGCAGTACTTC.

The chain recombines TRBV18 with TRBJ1-1, with TRBD1 matching over 10 bases. V lost 2 bases, J lost 2 bases, and 5 bases stayed unmatched. Germline V gives CDR1 KGHSH, CDR2 LQKENI. This CDR3 spans 16 amino acids. The CDR3 loop is CASSPTGQGFNTEAFF. The CDR3 nucleotides are TGTGCCAGCTCACCAACGGGACAGGGGTTTAACACTGAAGCTTTCTTT. Filled out from reference TRBV18 and TRBJ1-1, the complete variable domain reads NAGVMQNPRHLVRRRGQEARLRCSPMKGHSHVYWYRQLPEEGLKFMVYLQKENIIDESGMPKERFSAEFPKEGPSILRIQQVVRGDSAAYFCASSPTGQGFNTEAFFGQGTRLTVV.

The chain is built from TRBV10-3 and TRBJ1-2, with TRBD1 identical over 12 bases. The CDR3 has 16 residues. V trimming: 4 bases; J trimming: 2 bases; junction bases outside the gene matches: 5. Germline V gene data show CDR1 as ENHRY and CDR2 as SYGVKD. The CDR3 sequence: CAISAGGTGGNYGYTF. In DNA, the CDR3 is TGTGCCATCAGTGCGGGTGGGACAGGGGGCAACTATGGCTACACCTTC.

V and J are TRBV30 and TRBJ2-7, with D unresolved. The CDR3 is 9 amino acids. The germline CDR1 and CDR2 sequences are GTSNPN and SVGIG (reference sequence). The CDR3: CDQFYEQYF. CDR3 bases: TGTGATCAATTCTACGAGCAGTACTTC.

V gene TRBV19 combines with J gene TRBJ1-6; D may be TRBD1 (5 bases). The CDR3 length is 14 residues. V lost 3 bases to trimming and J lost 9 bases, with 12 bases between them. Germline CDR1 and CDR2: LNHDA and SQIVND (reference sequence). The CDR3 DNA reads as TGTGCCAGTAGTATGGGACGGGGGTTTTCACCCCTCCACTTT. This gives the protein CASSMGRGFSPLHF.

V and J are TRBV10-3 and TRBJ2-7, with 7 bases fitting TRBD1. The germline CDR1 and CDR2 sequences are ENHRY and SYGVKD. The CDR3 loop spans 12 amino acids. The V segment lost 6 bases and the J segment 4 bases; nucleotides outside the gene matches: 3. The CDR3 nucleotides read TGTGCCATCAGCCCCAGGGGGTACGAGCAGTACTTC. Protein sequence: CAISPRGYEQYF.

CDR3 protein: CASAKVLGGSPLHF. In DNA, the CDR3 is TGTGCCAGCGCGAAGGTACTGGGTGGTTCACCCCTCCACTTT. The chain is built from TRBV6-6 and TRBJ1-6; D call uncertain. Germline-derived CDR1 and CDR2 are MNHNY and SVGAGI (reference sequence). The CDR3 totals 14 residues. Trimming removed 8 bases at V and 9 bases at J, with 17 bases between.

The CDR3 loop is CSAQGVSEAFF. CDR3 DNA: TGCAGCGCCCAAGGGGTTTCTGAAGCTTTCTTT. The chain combines TRBV29-1 with TRBJ1-1, with TRBD1 as a possible D gene (5 bases). Between the trimmed V and J ends, which lost 7 bases and 6 bases, there was a span of 12 bases. The CDR3 has 11 residues. CDR1 is SQVTM and CDR2 is ANQGSEA in the germline V gene.

This clone was recorded once. The chain links TRBV5-6 to TRBJ1-2; D remains unclear. The CDR3 is made up of 15 amino acids. Germline CDR1 and CDR2: SGHDT and YYEEEE. V lost 3 bases and J lost 4, with 16 bases in between. DNA of the CDR3: TGTGCCAGCAGCTCTGGTCCGGACGTAGTCTATGGCTACACCTTC. As protein: CASSSGPDVVYGYTF.

The chain couples TRBV6-1 to TRBJ1-1, with D uncertain. The CDR3 runs to 14 residues. CDR1 and CDR2 (germline): MNHNS, SASEGT. Trimming stripped 4 bases from V and 1 base from J, with 10 bases between. The DNA of the CDR3 is TGTGCCAGCAGTGTCCACCGGGGGAACACTGAAGCTTTCTTT. This codes for CASSVHRGNTEAFF.

CDR3 in amino acids: CASTPRSHTEAFF. CDR3 in DNA: TGTGCCAGCACTCCGCGGTCGCACACTGAAGCTTTCTTT. The rearrangement joins TRBV6-1 to TRBJ1-1; D is uncertain. The length of the CDR3 is 13 residues. Germline V gene sequence: CDR1 MNHNS, CDR2 SASEGT. The germline V and J ends were trimmed by 7 bases and 3 bases, with 12 bases remaining between them.

This clone turned up a few times. V usage is TRBV2 and J usage is TRBJ2-7, with TRBD2 as a possible D gene (6 bases). CDR1 is SNHLY and CDR2 is FYNNEI in the germline V gene. The V and J ends lost 4 bases and 2 bases respectively, with 9 bases between them. This CDR3 is built from 13 residues. CDR3 protein: CASSVEGAYEQYF. As DNA, the CDR3 is TGTGCCAGCAGTGTGGAGGGAGCCTACGAGCAGTACTTC.

The chain recombines TRBV4-3 with TRBJ2-1, with D possibly being TRBD2 (5 bases). This CDR3 is 17 amino acids long. Germline V gene sequence: CDR1 LGHNA, CDR2 YSLEER. Between the trimmed V and J ends, which lost 4 bases and 1 base, there was a span of 17 bases. CDR3 nucleotides: TGCGCCAGCAGCCGAGCCCGAACACTAGTATCCTACAATGAGCAGTTCTTC. Protein: CASSRARTLVSYNEQFF.

J is TRBJ1-5 and V is TRBV18, with a weak D call TRBD1 (6 bases). Germline CDR1 and CDR2: KGHSH and LQKENI. V lost 3 bases to trimming and J lost 11 bases, with 14 bases between them. This CDR3 comprises 13 residues. DNA of the CDR3: TGTGCCAGCTCACCCAATGGAGGGGGAGCCCAGCATTTT. Its translation is CASSPNGGGAQHF.

The genes are TRBV28 and TRBJ2-7, with a weak D call TRBD1 (5 bases). This CDR3 contains 15 residues. Trimming took 1 base from V and 1 from J, leaving 11 bases between them. Germline CDR1 is MDHEN and CDR2 is SYDVKM. CDR3 protein: CASSLYLQGSYEQYF. The CDR3 bases are TGTGCCAGCAGTTTATACCTCCAGGGATCCTACGAGCAGTACTTC.

This chain joins TRBV4-1 and TRBJ2-7; D tentatively fits TRBD1 or TRBD2 (5 bases each). Per germline, CDR1 MGHRA and CDR2 YSYEKL. V gave up 0 bases and J gave up 6 bases, with 15 bases separating them. This CDR3 contains 15 residues. CDR3 DNA: TGCGCCAGCAGCCAAGATAGGGGACGGGGTTCCGAGCAGTACTTC. This sequence encodes CASSQDRGRGSEQYF.

V and J are TRBV30 and TRBJ2-1; the match to TRBD2 covers 12 bases. The CDR3 has 14 amino acids. Per the germline V gene, CDR1 is GTSNPN and CDR2 is SVGIG (reference sequence). V shed 4 bases and J 4 bases; nucleotides not matched to a gene: 2. The CDR3 region is CAWTTSGRYNEQFF. The CDR3 DNA reads TGTGCCTGGACGACTAGCGGGAGATACAATGAGCAGTTCTTC.